These T cell receptor beta chains were read from a single sample in a study of Graves' ophthalmopathy and Graves' hyperthyroidism. MiXCR was run by TCRdb on the multiplex PCR reads, yielding one entry per CDR3 protein. This repertoire shows around 670,000 distinct CDR3 sequences, around 40% found once; its top ten account for 44%. Sample: peripheral blood. Source of these receptors: an adult man with Graves' ophthalmopathy. The CDR3 runs from the conserved cysteine through the conserved F or W. A D gene is named only where the DNA matches it firmly. Size is omitted from some rows. Given values are once, few, many or a class for expanded clones.

>TRBJ1-2|TRBV20-1|TRBD1|many
CSVPRGRHRYTF
TGCAGTGTCCCGAGGGGGCGTCATCGCTACACCTTC
>TRBJ1-1|TRBV15|.|many
CATSSGRSEAFF
TGTGCCACCAGCAGTGGACGATCTGAAGCTTTCTTT
>TRBJ2-2|TRBV3-1|TRBD2|.
CASSQVPAGGDTGELFF
TGTGCCAGCAGCCAAGTCCCAGCGGGGGGGGACACCGGGGAGCTGTTTTTT
>TRBJ2-5|TRBV29-1|.|.
CSARFRGRDETQYF
TGCAGTGCTAGGTTTAGGGGGAGGGATGAGACCCAGTACTTC
>TRBJ1-1|TRBV19|.|once
CASSFQVNSEAFF
TGTGCCAGTAGTTTTCAGGTGAACTCTGAAGCTTTCTTT
>TRBJ1-2|TRBV2|.|.
CATLAQDRYGYTF
TGTGCCACCCTCGCACAGGATCGCTATGGCTACACCTTC
>TRBJ1-2|TRBV10-2|.|many
CASSESGRAGGYTF
.
>TRBJ2-2|TRBV25-1|.|.
CASSPPWWIGRNTGELFF
TGTGCCAGCAGCCCGCCGTGGTGGATAGGGAGGAACACCGGGGAGCTGTTTTTT
>TRBJ1-6|TRBV19|.|.
CASSITGLDNSPLHF
TGTGCCAGTAGTATAACGGGACTAGATAATTCACCCCTCCACTTT
>TRBJ2-7|TRBV9|.|once
CASSVGVEKYF
TGTGCCAGCAGCGTAGGCGTGGAGAAGTACTTC
>TRBJ1-1|TRBV7-4|TRBD1|.
CASSQGDRGRQLNTEAFF
TGTGCCAGCAGCCAAGGGGACAGGGGGAGGCAGCTGAACACTGAAGCTTTCTTT
>TRBJ1-2|TRBV11-1|TRBD1|.
CASSVEGGTGLLYGYTF
TGTGCCAGCAGCGTCGAGGGCGGGACAGGATTACTCTATGGCTACACCTTC
>TRBJ1-6|TRBV7-9|.|few
CASSSRIKTFNSPLHF
TGTGCCAGCAGCTCCCGAATCAAGACTTTTAATTCACCCCTCCACTTT
>TRBJ2-2|TRBV25-1|.|many
CASSDPGANTGELFF
TGTGCCAGCTCAGACCCGGGGGCGAACACCGGGGAGCTGTTTTTT
>TRBJ2-5|TRBV20-1|TRBD2|.
CSARDPSSGGATETQYF
TGCAGTGCTAGAGACCCCAGCAGCGGGGGGGCCACAGAGACCCAGTACTTC
>TRBJ2-5|TRBV7-9|TRBD1|once
CASSLIAGTGYGAQYF
TGTGCCAGCAGCTTAATAGCCGGGACAGGGTACGGGGCCCAGTACTTC
>TRBJ1-4|TRBV9|TRBD1|.
CASSGTTGTGVEKLFF
TGTGCCAGCAGCGGGACCACCGGGACAGGGGTCGAAAAACTGTTTTTT
>TRBJ1-1|TRBV7-9|TRBD1|.
CASSVRDRVYTEAFF
TGTGCCAGCAGCGTACGGGACAGGGTGTACACTGAAGCTTTCTTT
>TRBJ1-1|TRBV6-6|TRBD1|few
CASSQTGVSTEAFF
TGTGCCAGCAGTCAGACAGGGGTGAGCACTGAAGCTTTCTTT
>TRBJ2-3|TRBV29-1|TRBD1|.
CSVAPSGQGASSTDTQYF
TGCAGCGTTGCCCCCTCCGGACAGGGGGCTTCGAGCACAGATACGCAGTATTTT
>TRBJ2-2|TRBV7-6|.|.
CASTPLAGTGELFF
TGTGCCAGCACCCCCCTGGCGGGCACCGGGGAGCTGTTTTTT
>TRBJ1-2|TRBV24-1|.|.
CATSGVGRTTSDGYTF
TGTGCCACCAGTGGGGTCGGACGCACGACTTCGGATGGCTACACCTTC
>TRBJ1-2|TRBV2|TRBD1|.
CASSDGTAQNGYTF
TGTGCCAGCAGTGACGGGACAGCGCAGAATGGCTACACCTTC
>TRBJ1-5|TRBV24-1|.|few
CASSDSGGRGQPQHF
TGTGCCAGCAGTGACTCGGGTGGTCGGGGTCAGCCCCAGCATTTT
>TRBJ2-7|TRBV15|TRBD1|.
CATSIYRGLYEQYF
TGTGCCACCAGCATATACAGGGGGCTTTACGAGCAGTACTTC
>TRBJ2-7|TRBV19|.|few
CASTRANGPYEQYF
TGTGCCAGTACCAGGGCCAACGGCCCCTACGAGCAGTACTTC
>TRBJ2-7|TRBV20-1|.|few
CSARLTAYYEQYF
TGCAGTGCTAGACTGACTGCTTACTACGAGCAGTACTTC
>TRBJ2-6|TRBV19|.|few
CASRRTTPSGANVLTF
TGTGCCAGTAGAAGGACTACCCCCTCTGGGGCCAACGTCCTGACTTTC
>TRBJ1-3|TRBV29-1|.|.
CSATVGGNTIYF
TGCAGCGCCACTGTGGGAGGGAACACCATATATTTT
>TRBJ2-7|TRBV7-9|TRBD2|few
CASSSLSGGEQYF
TGTGCCAGCAGCTCCCTCTCGGGGGGCGAGCAGTACTTC
>TRBJ1-2|TRBV29-1|.|many
CSAEEQTNYGYTF
TGCAGCGCCGAGGAGCAGACAAACTATGGCTACACCTTT
>TRBJ2-7|TRBV9|TRBD2|.
CVSSVGPAGGPYEQYF
TGTGTCAGCAGCGTAGGCCCAGCGGGAGGGCCCTACGAGCAGTACTTC
>TRBJ2-2|TRBV7-9|TRBD1|few
CASSSTALGQGNTGELFF
TGTGCCAGCAGCTCCACTGCATTGGGACAGGGGAACACCGGGGAGCTGTTTTTT
>TRBJ1-1|TRBV7-9|.|many
CASSLIGEAFF
TGTGCCAGCAGCTTGATCGGGGAAGCTTTCTTT
>TRBJ2-5|TRBV25-1|.|.
CVWRGLKKETQYF
TGTGTCTGGCGGGGGCTAAAGAAGGAGACCCAGTACTTC
>TRBJ1-1|TRBV14|.|many
CASSPTVVGKNTEAFF
TGTGCCAGCAGCCCTACCGTTGTAGGGAAGAACACTGAAGCTTTCTTT
>TRBJ2-2|TRBV25-1|.|few
CASSQDVAGTGELFF
TGTGCCAGCAGCCAAGATGTTGCAGGCACCGGGGAGCTGTTTTTT